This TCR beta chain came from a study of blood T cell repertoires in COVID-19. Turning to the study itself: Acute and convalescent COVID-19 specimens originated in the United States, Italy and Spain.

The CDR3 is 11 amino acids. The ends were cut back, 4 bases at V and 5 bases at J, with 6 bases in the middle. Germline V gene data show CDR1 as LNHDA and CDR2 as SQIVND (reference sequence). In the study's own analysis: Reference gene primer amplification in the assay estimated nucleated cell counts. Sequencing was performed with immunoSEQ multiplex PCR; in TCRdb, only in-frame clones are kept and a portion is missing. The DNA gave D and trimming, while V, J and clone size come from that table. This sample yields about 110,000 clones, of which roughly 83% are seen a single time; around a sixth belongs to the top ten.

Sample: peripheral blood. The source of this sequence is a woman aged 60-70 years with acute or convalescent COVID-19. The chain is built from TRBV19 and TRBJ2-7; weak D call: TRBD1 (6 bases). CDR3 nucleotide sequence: TGTGCCAGTAGTACAGGGGACGAGCAGTACTTC. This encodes CASSTGDEQYF.